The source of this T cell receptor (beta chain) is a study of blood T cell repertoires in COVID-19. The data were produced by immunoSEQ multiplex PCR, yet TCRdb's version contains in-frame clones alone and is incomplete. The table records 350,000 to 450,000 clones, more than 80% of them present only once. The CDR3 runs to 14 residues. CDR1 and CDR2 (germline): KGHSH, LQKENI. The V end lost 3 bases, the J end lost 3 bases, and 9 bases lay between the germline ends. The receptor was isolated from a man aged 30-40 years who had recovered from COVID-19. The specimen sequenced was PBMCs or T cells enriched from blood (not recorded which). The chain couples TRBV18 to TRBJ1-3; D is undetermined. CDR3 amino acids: CASSPGVFGNTIYF. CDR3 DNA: TGTGCCAGCTCACCCGGGGTTTTTGGAAACACCATATATTTT.